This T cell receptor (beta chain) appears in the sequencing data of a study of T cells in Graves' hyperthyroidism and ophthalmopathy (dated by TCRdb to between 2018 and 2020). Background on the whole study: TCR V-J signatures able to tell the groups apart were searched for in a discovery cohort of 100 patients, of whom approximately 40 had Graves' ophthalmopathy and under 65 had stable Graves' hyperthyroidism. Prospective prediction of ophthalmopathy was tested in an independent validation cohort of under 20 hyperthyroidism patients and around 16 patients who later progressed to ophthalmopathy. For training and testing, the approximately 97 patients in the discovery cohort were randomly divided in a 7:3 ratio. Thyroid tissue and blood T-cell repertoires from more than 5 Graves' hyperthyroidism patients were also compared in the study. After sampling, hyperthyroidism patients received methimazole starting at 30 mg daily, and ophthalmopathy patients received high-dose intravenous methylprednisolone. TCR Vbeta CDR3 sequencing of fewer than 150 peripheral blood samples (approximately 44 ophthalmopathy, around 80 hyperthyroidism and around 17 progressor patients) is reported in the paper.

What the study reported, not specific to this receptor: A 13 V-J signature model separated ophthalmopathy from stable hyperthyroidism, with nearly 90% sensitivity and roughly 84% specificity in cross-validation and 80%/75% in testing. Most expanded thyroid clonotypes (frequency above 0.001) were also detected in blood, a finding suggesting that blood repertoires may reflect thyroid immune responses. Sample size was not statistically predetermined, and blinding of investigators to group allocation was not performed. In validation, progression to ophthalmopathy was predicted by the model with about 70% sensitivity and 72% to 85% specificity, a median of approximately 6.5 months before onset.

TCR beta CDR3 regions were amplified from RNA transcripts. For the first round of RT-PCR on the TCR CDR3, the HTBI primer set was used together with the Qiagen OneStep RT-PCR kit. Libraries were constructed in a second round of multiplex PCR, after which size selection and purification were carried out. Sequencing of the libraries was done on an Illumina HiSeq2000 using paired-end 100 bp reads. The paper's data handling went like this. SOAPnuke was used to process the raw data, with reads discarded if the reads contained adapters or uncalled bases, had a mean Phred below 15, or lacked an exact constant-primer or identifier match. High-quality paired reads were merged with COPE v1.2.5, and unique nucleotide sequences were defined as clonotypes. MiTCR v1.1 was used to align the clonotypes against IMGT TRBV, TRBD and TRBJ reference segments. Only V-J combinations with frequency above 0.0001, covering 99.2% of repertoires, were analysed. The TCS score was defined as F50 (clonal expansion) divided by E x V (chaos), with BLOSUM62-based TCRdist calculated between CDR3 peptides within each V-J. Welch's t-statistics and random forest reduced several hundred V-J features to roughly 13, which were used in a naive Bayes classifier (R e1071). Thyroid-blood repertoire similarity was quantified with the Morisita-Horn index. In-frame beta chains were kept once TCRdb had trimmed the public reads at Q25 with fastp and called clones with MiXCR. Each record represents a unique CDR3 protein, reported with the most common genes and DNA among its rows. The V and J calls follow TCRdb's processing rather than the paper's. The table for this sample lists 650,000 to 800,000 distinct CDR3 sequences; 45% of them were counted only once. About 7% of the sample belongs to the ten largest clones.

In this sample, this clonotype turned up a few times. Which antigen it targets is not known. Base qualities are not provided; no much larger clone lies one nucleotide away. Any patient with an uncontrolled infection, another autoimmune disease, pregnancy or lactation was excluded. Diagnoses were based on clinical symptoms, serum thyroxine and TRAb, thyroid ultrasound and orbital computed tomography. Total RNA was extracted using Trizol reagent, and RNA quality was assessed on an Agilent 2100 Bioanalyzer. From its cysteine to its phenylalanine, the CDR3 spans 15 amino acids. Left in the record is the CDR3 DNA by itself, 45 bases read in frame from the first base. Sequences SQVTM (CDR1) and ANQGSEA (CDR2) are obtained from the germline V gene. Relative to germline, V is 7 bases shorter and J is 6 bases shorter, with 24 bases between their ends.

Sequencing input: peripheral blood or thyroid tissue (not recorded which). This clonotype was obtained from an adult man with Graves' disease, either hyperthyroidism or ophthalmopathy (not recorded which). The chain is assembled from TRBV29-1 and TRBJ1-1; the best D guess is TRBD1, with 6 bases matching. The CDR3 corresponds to CSAPRGGRTDAEAFF. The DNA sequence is TGCAGCGCCCCCCGGGGGGGGCGTACGGACGCTGAAGCTTTCTTT.